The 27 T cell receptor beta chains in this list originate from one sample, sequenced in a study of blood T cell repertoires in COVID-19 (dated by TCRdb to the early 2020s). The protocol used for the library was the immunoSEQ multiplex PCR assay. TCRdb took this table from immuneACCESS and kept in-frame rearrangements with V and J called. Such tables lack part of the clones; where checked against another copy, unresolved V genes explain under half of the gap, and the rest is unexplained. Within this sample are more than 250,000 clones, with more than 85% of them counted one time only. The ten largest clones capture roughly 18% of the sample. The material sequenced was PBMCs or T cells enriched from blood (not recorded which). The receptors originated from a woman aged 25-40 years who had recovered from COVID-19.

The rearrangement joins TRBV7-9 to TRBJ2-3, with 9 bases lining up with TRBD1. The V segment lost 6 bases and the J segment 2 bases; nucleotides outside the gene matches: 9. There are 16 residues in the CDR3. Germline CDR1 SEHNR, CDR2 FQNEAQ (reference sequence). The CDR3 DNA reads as TGTGCCAGCAGTCACCCCGGGACAGGGAACACAGATACGCAGTATTTT. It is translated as CASSHPGTGNTDTQYF.

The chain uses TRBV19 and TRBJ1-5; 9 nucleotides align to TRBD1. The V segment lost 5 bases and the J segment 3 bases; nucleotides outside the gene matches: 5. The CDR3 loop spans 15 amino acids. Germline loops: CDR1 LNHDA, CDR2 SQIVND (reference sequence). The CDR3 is CASSSGQGNNQPQHF. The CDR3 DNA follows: TGTGCCAGTAGTTCGGGACAGGGCAACAATCAGCCCCAGCATTTT. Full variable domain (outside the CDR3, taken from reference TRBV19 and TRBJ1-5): DGGITQSPKYLFRKEGQNVTLSCEQNLNHDAMYWYRQDPGQGLRLIYYSQIVNDFQKGDIAEGYSVSREKKESFPLTVTSAQKNPTAFYLCASSSGQGNNQPQHFGDGTRLSIL.

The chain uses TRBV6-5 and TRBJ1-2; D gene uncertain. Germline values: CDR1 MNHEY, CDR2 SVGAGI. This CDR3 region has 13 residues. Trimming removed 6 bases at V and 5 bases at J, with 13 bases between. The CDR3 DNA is TGTGCCAGCAGCCCCGGAGTTGGGTATGGCTACACCTTC. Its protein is CASSPGVGYGYTF.

CDR3 sequence reads: CASSPTAWDSGNTIYF. The DNA for the CDR3 is TGTGCCAGCAGTCCGACAGCCTGGGACTCTGGAAACACCATATATTTT. The gene calls are TRBV28 and TRBJ1-3; a weak D match, TRBD1 (5 bases). The V gene lost 5 bases and the J gene lost 0 bases, with 14 bases spanning the gap. Germline loops: CDR1 MDHEN, CDR2 SYDVKM. CDR3 length: 16 amino acids.

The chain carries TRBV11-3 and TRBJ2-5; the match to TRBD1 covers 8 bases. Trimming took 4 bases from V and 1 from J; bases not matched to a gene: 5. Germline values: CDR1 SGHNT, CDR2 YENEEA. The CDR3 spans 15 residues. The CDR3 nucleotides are TGTGCCAGCAGCTCCGGACAGGGCCTCCAAGAGACCCAGTACTTC. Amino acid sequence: CASSSGQGLQETQYF.

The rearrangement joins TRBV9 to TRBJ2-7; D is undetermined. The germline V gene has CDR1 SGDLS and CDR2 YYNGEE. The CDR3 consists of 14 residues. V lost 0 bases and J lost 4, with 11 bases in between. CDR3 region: CASSVEVRPYEQYF. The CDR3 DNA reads TGTGCCAGCAGCGTAGAGGTCAGGCCTTACGAGCAGTACTTC.

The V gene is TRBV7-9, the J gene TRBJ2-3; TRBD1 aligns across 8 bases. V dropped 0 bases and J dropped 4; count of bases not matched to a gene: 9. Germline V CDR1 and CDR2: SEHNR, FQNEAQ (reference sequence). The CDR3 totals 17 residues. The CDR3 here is CASSLAQDRAGADTQYF. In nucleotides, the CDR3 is TGTGCCAGCAGCTTAGCCCAGGACAGGGCGGGCGCAGATACGCAGTATTTT.

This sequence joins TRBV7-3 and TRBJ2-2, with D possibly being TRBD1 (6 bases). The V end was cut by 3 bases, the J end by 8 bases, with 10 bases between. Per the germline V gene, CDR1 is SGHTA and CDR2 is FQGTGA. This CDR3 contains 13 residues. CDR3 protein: CASSFQQGGELFF. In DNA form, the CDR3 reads TGTGCCAGCAGCTTCCAACAGGGAGGGGAGCTGTTTTTT.

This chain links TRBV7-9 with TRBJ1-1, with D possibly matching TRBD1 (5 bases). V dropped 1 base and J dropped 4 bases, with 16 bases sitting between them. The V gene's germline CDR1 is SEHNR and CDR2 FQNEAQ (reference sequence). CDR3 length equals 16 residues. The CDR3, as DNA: TGTGCCAGCAGCTTAGGAGGCAGGGCGGCGTTCACTGAAGCTTTCTTT. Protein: CASSLGGRAAFTEAFF.

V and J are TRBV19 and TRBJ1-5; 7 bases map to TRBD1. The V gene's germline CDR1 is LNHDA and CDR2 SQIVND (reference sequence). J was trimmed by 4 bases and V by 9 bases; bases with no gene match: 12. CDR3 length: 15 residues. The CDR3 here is CASTPRGGPNQPQHF. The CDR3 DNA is TGTGCCAGCACCCCTCGAGGGGGCCCTAATCAGCCCCAGCATTTT.

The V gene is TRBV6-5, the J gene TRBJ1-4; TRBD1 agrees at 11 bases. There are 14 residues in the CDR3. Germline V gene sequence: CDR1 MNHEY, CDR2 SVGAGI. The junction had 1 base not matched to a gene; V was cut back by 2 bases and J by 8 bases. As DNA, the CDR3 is TGTGCCAGCAGTTACGGGACAGGGGGAGAAAAACTGTTTTTT. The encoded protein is CASSYGTGGEKLFF.

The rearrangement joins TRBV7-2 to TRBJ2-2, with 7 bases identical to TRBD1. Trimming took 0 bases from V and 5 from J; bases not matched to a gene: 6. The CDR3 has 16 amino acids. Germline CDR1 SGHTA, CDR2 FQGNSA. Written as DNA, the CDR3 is TGTGCCAGCAGCTTAGCGCAAGGGGGCTCTACCGGGGAGCTGTTTTTT. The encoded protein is CASSLAQGGSTGELFF.

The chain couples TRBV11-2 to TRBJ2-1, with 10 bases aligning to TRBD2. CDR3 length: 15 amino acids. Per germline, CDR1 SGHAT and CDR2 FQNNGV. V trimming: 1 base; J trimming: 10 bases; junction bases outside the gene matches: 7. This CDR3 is CASSLVLAGVFEQFF. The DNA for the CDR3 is TGTGCCAGCAGCTTAGTCCTAGCGGGAGTCTTCGAGCAGTTCTTC.

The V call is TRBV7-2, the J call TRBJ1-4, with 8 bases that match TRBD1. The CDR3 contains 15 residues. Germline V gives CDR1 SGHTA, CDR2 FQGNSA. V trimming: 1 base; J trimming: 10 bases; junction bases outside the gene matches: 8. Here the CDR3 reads CASSLDGQGARKLFF. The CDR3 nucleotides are TGTGCCAGCAGCTTAGACGGTCAGGGGGCGCGAAAACTGTTTTTT.

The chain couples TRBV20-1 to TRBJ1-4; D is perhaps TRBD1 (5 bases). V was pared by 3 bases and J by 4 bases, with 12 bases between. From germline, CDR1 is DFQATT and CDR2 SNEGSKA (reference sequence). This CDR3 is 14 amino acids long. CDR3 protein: CSASKGAGNEKLFF. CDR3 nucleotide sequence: TGCAGTGCTAGTAAAGGGGCTGGTAATGAAAAACTGTTTTTT.

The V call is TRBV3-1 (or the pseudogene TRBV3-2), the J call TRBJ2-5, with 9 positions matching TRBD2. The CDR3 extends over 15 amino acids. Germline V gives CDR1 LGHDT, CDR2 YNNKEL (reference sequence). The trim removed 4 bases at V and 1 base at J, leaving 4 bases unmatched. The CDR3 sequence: CASSLTSGGQETQYF. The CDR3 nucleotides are TGTGCCAGCAGCCTGACTAGCGGCGGCCAAGAGACCCAGTACTTC.

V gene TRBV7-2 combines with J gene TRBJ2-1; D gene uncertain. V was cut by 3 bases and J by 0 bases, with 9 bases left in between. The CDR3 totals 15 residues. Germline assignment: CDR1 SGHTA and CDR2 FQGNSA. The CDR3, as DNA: TGTGCCAGCAGCTTCCTAGAGCTCTCCTACAATGAGCAGTTCTTC. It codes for CASSFLELSYNEQFF.

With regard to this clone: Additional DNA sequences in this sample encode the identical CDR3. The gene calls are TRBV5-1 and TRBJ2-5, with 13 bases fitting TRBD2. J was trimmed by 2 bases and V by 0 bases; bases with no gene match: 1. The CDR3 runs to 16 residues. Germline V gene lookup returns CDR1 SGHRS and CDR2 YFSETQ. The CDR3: CASSLVLAGGQETQYF. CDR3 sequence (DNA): TGCGCCAGCAGCTTGGTACTAGCGGGAGGGCAAGAGACCCAGTACTTC.

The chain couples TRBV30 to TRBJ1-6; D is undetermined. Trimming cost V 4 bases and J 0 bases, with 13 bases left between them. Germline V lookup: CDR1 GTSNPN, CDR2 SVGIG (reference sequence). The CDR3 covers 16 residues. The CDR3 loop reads CAWKLAGSSYNSPLHF. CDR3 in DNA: TGTGCCTGGAAATTGGCGGGGAGCTCCTATAATTCACCCCTCCACTTT.

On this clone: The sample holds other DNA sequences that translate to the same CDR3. The CDR3 sequence is CASSLDRSSGNTIYF. CDR3 coding DNA: TGCGCCAGCAGCTTGGATAGGAGCTCTGGAAACACCATATATTTT. This chain uses TRBV5-1 with TRBJ1-3; D gene uncertain. Germline V gene data show CDR1 as SGHRS and CDR2 as YFSETQ. Trimming left V 0 bases short and J 0 bases short, with 7 bases between. The CDR3 sequence is 15 residues long.

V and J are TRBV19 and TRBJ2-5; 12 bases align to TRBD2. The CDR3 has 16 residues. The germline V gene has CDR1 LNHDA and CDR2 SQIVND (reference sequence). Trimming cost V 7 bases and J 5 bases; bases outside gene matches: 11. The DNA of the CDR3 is TGTGCCAGTACCTTGACTAGCGGGAGCCATAGGGAGACCCAGTACTTC. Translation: CASTLTSGSHRETQYF. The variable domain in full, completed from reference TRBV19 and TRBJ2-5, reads DGGITQSPKYLFRKEGQNVTLSCEQNLNHDAMYWYRQDPGQGLRLIYYSQIVNDFQKGDIAEGYSVSREKKESFPLTVTSAQKNPTAFYLCASTLTSGSHRETQYFGPGTRLLVL.

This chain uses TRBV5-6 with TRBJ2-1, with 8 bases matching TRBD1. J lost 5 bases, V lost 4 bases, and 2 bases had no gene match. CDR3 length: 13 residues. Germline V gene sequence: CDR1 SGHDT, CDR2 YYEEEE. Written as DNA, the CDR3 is TGTGCCAGCAGCCGGGACAGGAACAATGAGCAGTTCTTC. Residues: CASSRDRNNEQFF. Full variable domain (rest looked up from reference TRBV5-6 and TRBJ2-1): DAGVTQSPTHLIKTRGQQVTLRCSPKSGHDTVSWYQQALGQGPQFIFQYYEEEERQRGNFPDRFSGHQFPNYSSELNVNALLLGDSALYLCASSRDRNNEQFFGPGTRLTVL.

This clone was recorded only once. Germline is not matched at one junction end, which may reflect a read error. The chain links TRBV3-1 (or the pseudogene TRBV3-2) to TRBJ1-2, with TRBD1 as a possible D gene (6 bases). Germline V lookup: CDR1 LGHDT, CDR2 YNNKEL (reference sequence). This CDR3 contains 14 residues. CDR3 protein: CASSQPDRNSGYTF. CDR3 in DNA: TGTGCCAGCAGCCAACCAGACAGGAACTCTGGCTACACCTTC.

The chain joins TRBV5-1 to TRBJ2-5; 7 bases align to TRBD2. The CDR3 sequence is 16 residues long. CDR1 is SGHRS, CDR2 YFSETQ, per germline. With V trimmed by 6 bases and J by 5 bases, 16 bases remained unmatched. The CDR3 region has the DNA TGCGCCAGCAAACCTCGCCGGGGGGAATGGGAGGAGACCCAGTACTTC. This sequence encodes CASKPRRGEWEETQYF.

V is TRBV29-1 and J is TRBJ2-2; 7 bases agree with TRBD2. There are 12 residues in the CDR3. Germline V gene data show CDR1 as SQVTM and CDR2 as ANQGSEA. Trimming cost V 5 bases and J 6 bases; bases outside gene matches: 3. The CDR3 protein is CSVRSGAGELFF. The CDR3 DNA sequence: TGCAGCGTTAGGAGCGGGGCCGGGGAGCTGTTTTTT.

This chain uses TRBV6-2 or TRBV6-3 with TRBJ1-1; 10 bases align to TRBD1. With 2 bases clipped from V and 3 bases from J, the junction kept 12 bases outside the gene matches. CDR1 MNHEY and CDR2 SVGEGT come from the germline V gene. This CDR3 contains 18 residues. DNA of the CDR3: TGTGCCAGCAGTTACCCGCCGGGACAGGGGATCAGGGACACTGAAGCTTTCTTT. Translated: CASSYPPGQGIRDTEAFF.

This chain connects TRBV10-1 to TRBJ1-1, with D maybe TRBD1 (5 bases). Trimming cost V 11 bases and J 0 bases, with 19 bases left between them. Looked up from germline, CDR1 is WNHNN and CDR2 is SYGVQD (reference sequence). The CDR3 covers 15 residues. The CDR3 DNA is TGCGCCCGGGGGGGGGTCCCTGGTGTGAACACTGAAGCTTTCTTT. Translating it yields CARGGVPGVNTEAFF.